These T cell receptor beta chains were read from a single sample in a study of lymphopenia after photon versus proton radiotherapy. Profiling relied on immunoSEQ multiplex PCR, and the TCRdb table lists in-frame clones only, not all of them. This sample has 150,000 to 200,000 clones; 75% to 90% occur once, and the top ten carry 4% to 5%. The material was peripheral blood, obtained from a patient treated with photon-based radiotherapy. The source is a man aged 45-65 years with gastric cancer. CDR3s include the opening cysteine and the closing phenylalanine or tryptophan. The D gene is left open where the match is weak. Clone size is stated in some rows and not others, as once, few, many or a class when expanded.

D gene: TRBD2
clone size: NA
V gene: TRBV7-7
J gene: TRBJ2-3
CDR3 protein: CARDPKRSGAHPIDTQYF
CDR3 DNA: TGTGCCAGAGACCCGAAGAGGAGCGGGGCCCACCCAATCGATACGCAGTATTTT

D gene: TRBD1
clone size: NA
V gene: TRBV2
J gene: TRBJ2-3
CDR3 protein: CASRGGTGGTDTQYF
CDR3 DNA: TGTGCCAGCAGGGGCGGGACAGGGGGCACAGATACGCAGTATTTT

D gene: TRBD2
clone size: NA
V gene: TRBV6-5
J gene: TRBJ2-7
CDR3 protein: CASSYTSGAYEQYF
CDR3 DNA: TGTGCCAGCAGTTACACTAGCGGAGCCTACGAGCAGTACTTC

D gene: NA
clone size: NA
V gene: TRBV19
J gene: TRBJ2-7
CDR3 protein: CASSIASASAFYEQYF
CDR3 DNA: TGTGCCAGTAGTATAGCGTCGGCTAGCGCGTTCTACGAGCAGTACTTC

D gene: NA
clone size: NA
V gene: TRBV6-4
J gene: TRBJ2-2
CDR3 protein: CASSDSEVRRENTGELFF
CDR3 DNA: TGTGCCAGCAGTGACAGTGAGGTACGGCGGGAGAACACCGGGGAGCTGTTTTTT

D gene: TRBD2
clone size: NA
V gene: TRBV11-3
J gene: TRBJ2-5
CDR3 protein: CASSLGSAGGLETQYF
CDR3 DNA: TGTGCCAGCAGCTTAGGGTCAGCGGGAGGTTTAGAGACCCAGTACTTC

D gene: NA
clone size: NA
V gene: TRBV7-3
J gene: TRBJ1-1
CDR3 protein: CASRHGRNTEAFF
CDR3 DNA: TGTGCCAGCAGACACGGGAGGAACACTGAAGCTTTCTTT

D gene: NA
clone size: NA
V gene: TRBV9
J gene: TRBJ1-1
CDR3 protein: CASSPRLSLTEAFF
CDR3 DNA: TGTGCCAGCAGCCCACGACTCAGCTTGACTGAAGCTTTCTTT

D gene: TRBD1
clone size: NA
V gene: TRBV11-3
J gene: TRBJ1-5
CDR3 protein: CASSTYDREGEVAYQPQHF
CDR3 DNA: TGTGCCAGCAGCACCTACGACAGGGAGGGCGAGGTTGCATATCAGCCCCAGCATTTT

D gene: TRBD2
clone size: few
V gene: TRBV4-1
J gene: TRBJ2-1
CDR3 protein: CASSRLAGLPEQFF
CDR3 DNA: TGCGCCAGCAGCCGGCTAGCGGGTCTCCCTGAGCAGTTCTTC

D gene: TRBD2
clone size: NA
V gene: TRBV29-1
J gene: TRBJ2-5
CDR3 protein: CSVEPLAGPDPGETQYF
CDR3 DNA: TGCAGCGTTGAGCCCCTAGCGGGACCAGATCCGGGTGAAACCCAGTACTTC

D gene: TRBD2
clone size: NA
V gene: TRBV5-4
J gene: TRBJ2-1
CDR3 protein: CASTQTSGYYNEQFF
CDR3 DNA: TGTGCCAGCACCCAGACTAGCGGATACTACAATGAGCAGTTCTTC

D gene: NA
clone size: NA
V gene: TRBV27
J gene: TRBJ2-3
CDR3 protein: CASSLQGRYGTDTQYF
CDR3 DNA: TGTGCCAGCAGTCTACAGGGGAGGTACGGGACAGATACGCAGTATTTT

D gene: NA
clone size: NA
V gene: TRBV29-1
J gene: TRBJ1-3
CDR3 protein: CSVEEGSGLGNTIYF
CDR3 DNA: TGCAGCGTTGAAGAAGGGTCAGGGCTCGGAAACACCATATATTTT

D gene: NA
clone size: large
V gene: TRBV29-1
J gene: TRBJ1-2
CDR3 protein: CSVEGHSYGYTF
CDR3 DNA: TGCAGCGTTGAAGGACACAGCTATGGCTACACCTTC

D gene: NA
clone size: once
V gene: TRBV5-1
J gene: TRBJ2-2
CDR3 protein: CASSPQTGPSGELFF
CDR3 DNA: TGCGCCAGCAGCCCCCAGACAGGACCCAGCGGGGAGCTGTTTTTT

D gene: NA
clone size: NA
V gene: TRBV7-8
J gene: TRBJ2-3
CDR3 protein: CASSSDLGPSTDTQYF
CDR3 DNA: TGTGCCAGCAGTTCCGATCTGGGTCCTAGCACAGATACGCAGTATTTT